The sequence of this T cell receptor beta chain was determined in a study of cytomegalovirus exposure and HLA in healthy donors. Study background: Earlier work reported 117 million unique TCR beta sequences from 180 million or so T cells.

The PCR ran on 60 Vbeta and 13 Jbeta primers. The data were produced by immunoSEQ multiplex PCR, yet TCRdb's version contains in-frame clones alone and is incomplete. The sample shows approximately 190,000 clones, 85% to 90% of them seen only once. Germline CDR1 reads KGHSH; CDR2 reads LQKENI. Trimming left V 3 bases short and J 3 bases short, with 6 bases between. The CDR3 spans 13 residues. V is TRBV18 and J is TRBJ1-5; tentatively, D is TRBD1 (5 bases). Source material: PBMCs. This receptor was taken from a man younger than 45 in good health and CMV-seronegative. Written as DNA, the CDR3 is TGTGCCAGCTCACCGGGGCTCAATCAGCCCCAGCATTTT. Amino acids: CASSPGLNQPQHF. Filled out from reference TRBV18 and TRBJ1-5, the complete variable domain reads NAGVMQNPRHLVRRRGQEARLRCSPMKGHSHVYWYRQLPEEGLKFMVYLQKENIIDESGMPKERFSAEFPKEGPSILRIQQVVRGDSAAYFCASSPGLNQPQHFGDGTRLSIL.